Here is one TCR beta chain with its context. In the source study's methods: Estimation of nucleated cell counts was performed using reference gene primer amplification. This table comes from immunoSEQ multiplex PCR, and its TCRdb copy is limited to in-frame clones, with some not included. The V and J calls and clone size come from that table; D and trimming were worked out from the DNA. The sample holds over 80,000 clones, roughly 90% seen once. CDR1 and CDR2 (germline): SGDLS, YYNGEE. V dropped 0 bases and J dropped 5 bases, with 13 bases sitting between them. This CDR3 is built from 15 residues. The sample belongs to a study of blood T cell repertoires in COVID-19. The overall study: Specimens from acute and convalescent COVID-19 originated in the United States, Italy and Spain. T cells, B-cell-depleted T cells, or PBMCs supplied cDNA or gDNA.

The J gene is TRBJ2-3, the V gene TRBV9; possibly TRBD2 for D (6 bases). The receptor was derived from a man aged 60-69 years with acute or convalescent COVID-19. The sequenced sample was peripheral blood. Here the CDR3 reads CASSVVTTRGDTQYF. For the CDR3, the DNA is TGTGCCAGCAGCGTAGTGACGACTAGGGGAGATACGCAGTATTTT.